These 24 T cell receptor beta chains were sequenced from one sample in a study of blood T cell repertoires in COVID-19. Sequencing was performed with immunoSEQ multiplex PCR; in TCRdb, only in-frame clones are kept and a portion is missing. The sample includes approximately 92,000 clones, around 84% seen only once; the top ten take approximately 13%. Material: peripheral blood. The receptors come from a woman in her sixties in a cohort sampled during active or convalescent COVID-19.

The genes are TRBV9 and TRBJ2-5; 7 positions match TRBD1. This CDR3 contains 16 residues. Per the germline V gene, CDR1 is SGDLS and CDR2 is YYNGEE. The V and J ends lost 0 bases and 5 bases, in that order; junction bases with no gene match: 10. The CDR3 loop is CASSVETGRNWETQYF. CDR3 DNA: TGTGCCAGCAGCGTAGAGACAGGGCGGAATTGGGAGACCCAGTACTTC.

The genes are TRBV7-9 and TRBJ1-2, with D hard to call. Trimming took 2 bases from V and 8 from J, leaving 12 bases between them. The CDR3 has 13 residues. Germline assignment: CDR1 SEHNR and CDR2 FQNEAQ (reference sequence). CDR3 in DNA: TGTGCCAGCAGCTTACATCCTCCGGGGGGCTACACCTTC. Translation gives CASSLHPPGGYTF.

V usage is TRBV6-4 and J usage is TRBJ1-2, with 8 bases aligning to TRBD1. V lost 7 bases to trimming and J lost 8 bases; unmatched junction nucleotides: 30. Germline assignment: CDR1 MRHNA and CDR2 SNTAGT. This CDR3 has 20 amino acids. The CDR3 region has the DNA TGTGCCAGCAACAGAATAGGGGATGACGGACAGGGACTTTCGGTTTTGGGCTACACCTTC. It specifies CASNRIGDDGQGLSVLGYTF.

The chain joins TRBV7-9 to TRBJ1-4, with a weak D call TRBD1 (5 bases). The CDR3 has 12 amino acids. The germline V gene encodes CDR1 SEHNR and CDR2 FQNEAQ (reference sequence). The V end lost 5 bases, the J end lost 11 bases, and 12 bases lay between the germline ends. CDR3 residues: CASSAQGEKLFF. CDR3 nucleotides: TGTGCCAGCAGCGCGCAGGGTGAGAAACTGTTTTTT.

This clone was picked up one time. This rearrangement joins TRBV10-3 to TRBJ2-5; TRBD2 is a possible D gene (7 bases). V lost 6 bases to trimming and J lost 5 bases, with 19 bases between them. The CDR3 is 15 amino acids. CDR1 ENHRY and CDR2 SYGVKD come from the germline V gene. CDR3 bases: TGTGCCATCAGGCGAGGGGGGGGCCTGAGGGAGACCCAGTACTTC. As protein: CAIRRGGGLRETQYF.

The V call is TRBV27, the J call TRBJ1-1, with a possible D match to TRBD1 (6 bases). CDR1 and CDR2 from the germline V gene are MNHEY and SMNVEV (reference sequence). Trimming shortened V by 6 bases and J by 4 bases, and 21 bases separated the two germline ends. CDR3 length: 16 residues. The DNA of the CDR3 is TGTGCCAGCAGGGGGCGCCCCTTCGAGGGGGTCACTGAAGCTTTCTTT. Translated: CASRGRPFEGVTEAFF.

CDR3 nucleotide sequence: TGCGCCAGCAGCTGGGGGGGCGCGGGCTCCCAGGAGACCCAGTACTTC. Translated, it gives CASSWGGAGSQETQYF. The gene calls are TRBV5-1 and TRBJ2-5; possibly TRBD2 for D (7 bases). Between the trimmed V and J ends, which lost 3 bases and 5 bases, there was a span of 20 bases. The CDR3 sequence is 16 residues long. Germline V gene lookup returns CDR1 SGHRS and CDR2 YFSETQ.

The J gene is TRBJ2-3, the V gene TRBV27; TRBD2 matches at 12 bases. Germline V gene sequence: CDR1 MNHEY, CDR2 SMNVEV (reference sequence). The CDR3 covers 17 residues. Losses at the gene ends were 2 bases for V and 3 bases for J; bases not matched to a gene: 6. CDR3 in DNA: TGTGCCAGCAGTTTAAGCCCGCTAGCGGGAGGGACAGATACGCAGTATTTT. Protein sequence: CASSLSPLAGGTDTQYF.

This clone was counted a few times. The chain recombines TRBV3-1 (or the pseudogene TRBV3-2) with TRBJ1-1; 10 bases are a match to TRBD1. The germline V gene has CDR1 LGHDT and CDR2 YNNKEL (reference sequence). The CDR3 is made up of 15 amino acids. Unmatched junction bases numbered 7, after V lost 5 bases and J lost 4 bases. The CDR3 sequence: CASSDPTGGITEAFF. In DNA, the CDR3 is TGTGCCAGCAGCGACCCGACAGGGGGCATCACTGAAGCTTTCTTT.

This chain joins TRBV9 and TRBJ2-6; maybe TRBD1 (6 bases). Trimming took 4 bases from V and 0 from J, leaving 14 bases between them. CDR1 is SGDLS, CDR2 YYNGEE, per germline. The CDR3 runs 17 residues. CDR3 nucleotide sequence: TGTGCCAGCAGCCCCGCGGTAGGGGGCTCTGGGGCCAACGTCCTGACTTTC. It translates to CASSPAVGGSGANVLTF.

The table lists this clone with a count of one. The chain links TRBV6-2 or TRBV6-3 to TRBJ2-3; 11 nucleotides align to TRBD2. This CDR3 has 18 residues. Germline CDR1 MNHEY, CDR2 SVGEGT. V lost 2 bases, J lost 4 bases, and 11 bases stayed unmatched. CDR3: CASSYLLISGRAADTQYF. CDR3 nucleotides: TGTGCCAGCAGTTACCTTCTCATTAGCGGGAGGGCCGCAGATACGCAGTATTTT.

The chain carries TRBV3-1 (or the pseudogene TRBV3-2) and TRBJ1-6, with D possibly TRBD1 on 5 matching bases. Germline assignment: CDR1 LGHDT and CDR2 YNNKEL (reference sequence). Trimming removed 0 bases at V and 7 bases at J, with 13 bases between. CDR3 size: 16 residues. The CDR3 is CASSQDMAGRNSPLHF. CDR3 nucleotides: TGTGCCAGCAGCCAAGATATGGCAGGGAGGAATTCACCCCTCCACTTT.

The chain uses TRBV7-9 and TRBJ1-2, with D perhaps matching TRBD1 (6 bases). V was shortened by 0 bases and J by 8 bases, with 10 bases between the two germline ends. From germline, CDR1 is SEHNR and CDR2 FQNEAQ (reference sequence). The CDR3 runs 13 residues. This chain's CDR3 is CASSLAGQGGYTF. CDR3 sequence (DNA): TGTGCCAGCAGCTTAGCGGGTCAGGGGGGCTACACCTTC.

The chain couples TRBV9 to TRBJ2-5; 7 bases fit TRBD1. There are 14 residues in the CDR3. The V segment lost 0 bases and the J segment 4 bases; nucleotides outside the gene matches: 3. Germline CDR1 SGDLS, CDR2 YYNGEE. As DNA, the CDR3 is TGTGCCAGCAGCGTAGCAGGGGGAGTAGAGACCCAGTACTTC. Its protein product is CASSVAGGVETQYF.

J is TRBJ2-5 and V is TRBV5-1; 12 bases agree with TRBD2. Germline CDR1 reads SGHRS; CDR2 reads YFSETQ. With V trimmed by 4 bases and J by 4 bases, 14 bases remained unmatched. This CDR3 is built from 18 residues. CDR3 sequence (DNA): TGCGCCAGCAGCGTTCAGTCGACTAGCGGGAGTTCCTCAGAGACCCAGTACTTC. It encodes CASSVQSTSGSSSETQYF.

V and J are TRBV5-1 and TRBJ1-5; 11 bases agree with TRBD1. The CDR3 is 14 amino acids. V shed 5 bases, J shed 6 bases, and the junction held 4 bases outside the gene matches. Germline V CDR1 and CDR2: SGHRS, YFSETQ. The DNA for the CDR3 is TGCGCCAGCAGTACCGGGACAGGGGGTCAGCCCCAGCATTTT. Translation gives CASSTGTGGQPQHF.

The V and J genes are TRBV5-4 and TRBJ1-6, with 9 bases lining up with TRBD1. Losses at the gene ends were 2 bases for V and 8 bases for J; bases not matched to a gene: 2. From germline, CDR1 is SGHNT and CDR2 YYREEE (reference sequence). The CDR3 has 14 residues. In DNA, the CDR3 is TGTGCCAGCAGCTTACAGGGGGCTGATTCACCCCTCCACTTT. The encoded protein is CASSLQGADSPLHF. The whole variable domain, filled in from reference TRBV5-4 and TRBJ1-6, reads ETGVTQSPTHLIKTRGQQVTLRCSSQSGHNTVSWYQQALGQGPQFIFQYYREEENGRGNFPPRFSGLQFPNYSSELNVNALELDDSALYLCASSLQGADSPLHFGNGTRLTVT.

The rearrangement uses TRBV6-5 and TRBJ1-1; TRBD1 agrees at 7 bases. The trim removed 1 base at V and 1 base at J, leaving 3 bases unmatched. Germline V gives CDR1 MNHEY, CDR2 SVGAGI. CDR3 length equals 15 residues. The CDR3 region is CASSYFRTGNTEAFF. The CDR3 DNA follows: TGTGCCAGCAGTTACTTTCGGACAGGGAACACTGAAGCTTTCTTT.

The chain couples TRBV18 to TRBJ2-2, with 7 positions matching TRBD1. CDR1 and CDR2 from the germline V gene are KGHSH and LQKENI. The CDR3 consists of 13 residues. After removal of 5 bases from V and 6 bases from J, the junction contained 3 bases not matched to a gene. CDR3 DNA: TGTGCCAGCTCATCAACAGGGGCCGGGGAGCTGTTTTTT. Amino acids: CASSSTGAGELFF. Full variable domain (rest looked up from reference TRBV18 and TRBJ2-2): NAGVMQNPRHLVRRRGQEARLRCSPMKGHSHVYWYRQLPEEGLKFMVYLQKENIIDESGMPKERFSAEFPKEGPSILRIQQVVRGDSAAYFCASSSTGAGELFFGEGSRLTVL.

This chain joins TRBV5-1 and TRBJ2-1; 8 nucleotides line up with TRBD1. The CDR3 extends over 14 amino acids. The germline CDR1 and CDR2 sequences are SGHRS and YFSETQ. Trimming at V came to 0 bases and at J to 10 bases, leaving 6 bases not matched to a gene. The CDR3 loop is CASSLGQGWWEQFF. The CDR3, as DNA: TGCGCCAGCAGCTTGGGACAGGGGTGGTGGGAGCAGTTCTTC.

The rearrangement joins TRBV5-5 to TRBJ2-7; D possibly corresponds to TRBD2 (6 bases). Trimming removed 3 bases from V and 4 bases from J, with 14 bases in between. CDR3 length equals 14 residues. Germline V gives CDR1 SGHKS, CDR2 YYEKEE (reference sequence). This CDR3 is CASSYPRAGYEQYF. DNA of the CDR3: TGTGCCAGCAGCTACCCTCGGGCGGGGTACGAGCAGTACTTC.

CDR3 amino acids: CASSRTGGENTQYF. CDR3 bases: TGTGCCAGCAGCCGGACAGGGGGCGAGAATACGCAGTATTTT. The chain is built from TRBV3-1 (or the pseudogene TRBV3-2) and TRBJ2-3, with 11 bases matching TRBD1. The V gene end was trimmed by 4 bases and the J gene end by 7 bases; junction bases not matched to a gene: 4. Germline CDR1 LGHDT, CDR2 YNNKEL (reference sequence). This CDR3 has 14 amino acids.

The rearrangement links TRBV5-5 to TRBJ1-5, with D perhaps TRBD1 (5 bases). CDR3 size: 16 residues. V was clipped by 4 bases and J by 4 bases, with 18 bases between them. Germline lookup yields CDR1 SGHKS and CDR2 YYEKEE (reference sequence). CDR3 residues: CASSAGTVGGNQPQHF. CDR3 nucleotide sequence: TGTGCCAGCAGCGCAGGGACGGTGGGAGGGAATCAGCCCCAGCATTTT.

The chain joins TRBV7-2 to TRBJ2-5; D might be TRBD1 (6 bases). CDR3 length: 12 residues. The V end lost 5 bases, the J end lost 4 bases, and 8 bases lay between the germline ends. Germline CDR1 and CDR2: SGHTA and FQGNSA. CDR3 protein: CASSAQGETQYF. As DNA, the CDR3 is TGTGCCAGCAGCGCACAGGGAGAGACCCAGTACTTC.